This TCR beta chain comes out of a study of blood T cell repertoires in COVID-19. Study in general: Specimens from acute and convalescent COVID-19 originated in the United States, Italy and Spain.

Original processing notes: Using reference gene primer amplification, nucleated cell counts were estimated. The data were produced by immunoSEQ multiplex PCR, yet TCRdb's version contains in-frame clones alone and is incomplete. The V and J calls and clone size come from that table; D and trimming were worked out from the DNA. This sample has over 200,000 clones; 65% to 85% occur once, and the top ten carry roughly 5.7%. Germline assignment: CDR1 SQVTM and CDR2 ANQGSEA. The J segment lost 7 bases and the V segment lost 7 bases, leaving 8 bases of the junction unmatched. The CDR3 totals 13 residues. V usage is TRBV29-1 and J usage is TRBJ2-3; 10 nucleotides agree with TRBD2. The clonotype comes from a man at least 80 years old with acute or convalescent COVID-19. Sequencing was performed on peripheral blood. CDR3 sequence reads: CSGRTSGTNTQYF. CDR3 in DNA: TGCAGCGGTAGGACTAGCGGTACAAATACGCAGTATTTT.